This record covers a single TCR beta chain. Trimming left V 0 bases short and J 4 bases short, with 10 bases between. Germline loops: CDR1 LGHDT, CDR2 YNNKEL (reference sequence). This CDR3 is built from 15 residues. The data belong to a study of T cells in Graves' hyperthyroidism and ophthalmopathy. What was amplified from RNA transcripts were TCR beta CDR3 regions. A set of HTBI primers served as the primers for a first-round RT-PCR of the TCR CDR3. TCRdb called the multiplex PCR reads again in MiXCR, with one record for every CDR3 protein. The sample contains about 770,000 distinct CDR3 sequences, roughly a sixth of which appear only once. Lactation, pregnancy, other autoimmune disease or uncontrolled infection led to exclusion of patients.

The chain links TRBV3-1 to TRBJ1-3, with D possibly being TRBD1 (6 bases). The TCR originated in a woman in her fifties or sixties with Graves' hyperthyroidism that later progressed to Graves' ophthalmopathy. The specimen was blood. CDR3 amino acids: CASSQDGGPGNTIYF. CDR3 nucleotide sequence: TGTGCCAGCAGCCAAGATGGGGGGCCCGGAAACACCATATATTTT.